Here is one TCR beta chain with its context. This specimen belongs to a study of blood T cell repertoires in COVID-19. Per the study methods: From reference gene primer amplification, estimates of nucleated cell counts were derived. Profiled with immunoSEQ multiplex PCR; TCRdb holds only in-frame clones, not every one. V, J and clone size derive from that table, while D and trimming were established from the DNA sequence. The table includes some 150,000 clones, 79% detected once. The length of the CDR3 is 15 residues. The V gene end was trimmed by 4 bases and the J gene end by 2 bases; junction bases not matched to a gene: 8. Germline lookup yields CDR1 SEHNR and CDR2 FQNEAQ (reference sequence).

The receptor was derived from a man aged 45-65 years with active or convalescent COVID-19. The chain is built from TRBV7-9 and TRBJ2-7; the match to TRBD2 covers 7 bases. Sequencing input: peripheral blood. For the CDR3, the DNA is TGTGCCAGCAGCTACCAGAGGGGAGGGCCCTACGAGCAGTACTTC. The encoded protein is CASSYQRGGPYEQYF.